This passage covers 9 T cell receptor beta chains from one sample sequenced in a study of cytomegalovirus exposure and HLA in healthy donors. 60 Vbeta and 13 Jbeta primers were used in PCR. Sequencing was performed with immunoSEQ multiplex PCR; in TCRdb, only in-frame clones are kept and a portion is missing. The sample shows about 140,000 clones, around 77% of them seen only once. Sequencing was carried out using PBMCs. Receptors were obtained from a young man in good health and CMV-seronegative.

The chain carries TRBV5-6 and TRBJ1-5; D uncertain. V was cut by 3 bases and J by 7 bases, with 8 bases left in between. The CDR3 extends over 12 amino acids. CDR1 is SGHDT, CDR2 YYEEEE, per germline. The CDR3 here is CASSYGSQPQHF. CDR3 coding DNA: TGTGCCAGCAGCTACGGGTCCCAGCCCCAGCATTTT.

The V call is TRBV6-4, the J call TRBJ1-1, with 7 bases fitting TRBD1. The germline V gene has CDR1 MRHNA and CDR2 SNTAGT. Losses at the gene ends were 8 bases for V and 4 bases for J; bases not matched to a gene: 10. The CDR3 runs to 14 residues. The CDR3 region is CASRRGPETTEAFF. The DNA for the CDR3 is TGTGCCAGCCGGAGGGGGCCTGAAACCACTGAAGCTTTCTTT.

V is TRBV15 and J is TRBJ2-5, with 8 bases that match TRBD1. V trimming: 2 bases; J trimming: 5 bases; junction bases outside the gene matches: 7. The CDR3 contains 15 residues. Germline CDR1 and CDR2: LNHNV and YYDKDF (reference sequence). Here the CDR3 DNA reads TGTGCCACCAGCAGACTGACCAGGGGGCGTGAGACCCAGTACTTC. This sequence encodes CATSRLTRGRETQYF.

V is TRBV6-1 and J is TRBJ2-7; D is possibly TRBD1 (5 bases). The CDR3 length is 14 residues. Germline CDR1 MNHNS, CDR2 SASEGT. Deletions cut 2 bases from V and 3 bases from J, with 11 bases between. The CDR3 nucleotides are TGTGCCAGCAGTGAACGACAGTGGATCTACGAGCAGTACTTC. Protein sequence: CASSERQWIYEQYF.

A single count supports this clone. The V gene is TRBV19, the J gene TRBJ1-5; a possible D gene is TRBD1 (6 bases). CDR3 length equals 17 residues. Germline V gene sequence: CDR1 LNHDA, CDR2 SQIVND (reference sequence). V gave up 0 bases and J gave up 6 bases, with 18 bases separating them. CDR3 in amino acids: CASSIEGRQGTGQPQHF. The CDR3 region has the DNA TGTGCCAGTAGTATAGAAGGGCGGCAGGGGACGGGTCAGCCCCAGCATTTT.

The rearrangement links TRBV14 to TRBJ2-1; TRBD1 might be the D (6 bases). Germline loops: CDR1 SGHDN, CDR2 FVKESK. The CDR3 has 14 residues. Trimming removed 2 bases at V and 6 bases at J, with 11 bases between. The CDR3 protein is CASSQLLGGNEQFF. The CDR3 DNA reads as TGTGCCAGCAGCCAACTGTTAGGGGGCAATGAGCAGTTCTTC.

The chain employs TRBV15 and TRBJ2-3; maybe TRBD1 (6 bases). This CDR3 contains 16 residues. CDR1 and CDR2 from the germline V gene are LNHNV and YYDKDF (reference sequence). V dropped 5 bases and J dropped 0 bases, with 15 bases sitting between them. CDR3 bases: TGTGCCACCAGCGCACGGGACATCTCTAGCACAGATACGCAGTATTTT. This sequence encodes CATSARDISSTDTQYF.

V and J are TRBV4-2 and TRBJ1-4; D gene uncertain. CDR3 length equals 12 residues. V gave up 5 bases and J gave up 4 bases, with 5 bases separating them. Germline V gene data show CDR1 as LGHNA and CDR2 as YNFKEQ. The CDR3 protein is CASSLINEKLFF. CDR3 nucleotide sequence: TGTGCCAGCAGCTTAATTAATGAAAAACTGTTTTTT.

This clone came up a few times. This chain uses TRBV30 with TRBJ2-4; the D is unclear. The V end was cut by 0 bases, the J end by 0 bases, with 6 bases between. The CDR3 contains 14 residues. CDR1 and CDR2 from the germline V gene are GTSNPN and SVGIG (reference sequence). Here the CDR3 reads CAWSVHLAKNIQYF. The CDR3 DNA reads as TGTGCCTGGAGTGTACATTTAGCCAAAAACATTCAGTACTTC.